This T cell receptor beta chain stems from a study of shared clonotypes between healthy human individuals. Measured with immunoSEQ multiplex PCR; TCRdb has only the in-frame clones, and not every one. The sample yields fewer than 700,000 clones, roughly four fifths seen once. This clone showed up many times. Germline V gene lookup returns CDR1 LGHNA and CDR2 YNFKEQ. The germline V and J ends were trimmed by 2 bases and 4 bases, with 15 bases remaining between them. CDR3 length equals 16 residues. Material: PBMCs. The receptor was derived from a woman aged 40 to 50 in good health. Some clones in this sample may be carry-over from other donors' samples. J is TRBJ2-1 and V is TRBV4-2; no definite D call. The CDR3 coding sequence is TGTGCCAGCAGCCAACCTCTAAGGAGCCCGTACAATGAGCAGTTCTTC. Its protein is CASSQPLRSPYNEQFF.